This T cell receptor (beta chain) was documented in a study of CD8 T cells in Susac syndrome. Sequencing of TCR beta was carried out in blood CD8+ and CD4+ T cells. About 0.5 to 1 ug RNA was reverse transcribed with random hexamers. The amplification used immunoSEQ multiplex PCR on TCR beta CDR3; it spanned 54 Vbeta and 13 Jbeta. TCRdb re-called the immunoSEQ multiplex PCR reads through MiXCR, storing one row per CDR3 protein. In the table there are roughly 180,000 distinct CDR3 sequences, 90% to 95% of which are singletons. The CDR3 is made up of 17 amino acids. Between the trimmed V and J ends, which lost 0 bases and 6 bases, there was a span of 17 bases. Looked up from germline, CDR1 is LGHDT and CDR2 is YNNKEL (reference sequence).

What was sequenced was CD4+ T cells from PBMCs. The sequence was obtained from a human donor in good health. The rearrangement joins TRBV3-1 to TRBJ2-2; TRBD1 or TRBD2 may be the D gene (5 bases each). The CDR3 region has the DNA TGTGCCAGCAGCCAAGAGGGGGTCACCAGAGTGCCCGGGGAGCTGTTTTTT. Protein product: CASSQEGVTRVPGELFF.